Presented here are 28 T cell receptor beta chains from one specimen sequenced in a study of T cell changes during pregnancy in multiple sclerosis (dated by TCRdb to the late 2010s). Receptor libraries were prepared by the immunoSEQ multiplex PCR assay. Not all clones reach the TCRdb copy of this immuneACCESS table, which keeps in-frame sequences only. Checked studies attribute under half of the gap to unresolved V genes and leave the rest unexplained. Across this sample there are under 25,000 clones, with approximately 86% seen only once. The ten largest clonotypes hold about a sixth of the sample. Sample: CD8+ T cells from peripheral blood mononuclear cells, taken in the first trimester of pregnancy. The receptors derive from a female donor in good health, enrolled as a control in a pregnancy study.

V is TRBV7-2 and J is TRBJ1-3; 7 nucleotides match TRBD1. V lost 2 bases, J lost 0 bases, and 4 bases stayed unmatched. The CDR3 sequence is 16 residues long. Germline V lookup: CDR1 SGHTA, CDR2 FQGNSA. The CDR3 sequence: CASSLSGGHSGNTIYF. The CDR3 DNA reads as TGTGCCAGCAGCTTATCAGGGGGGCACTCTGGAAACACCATATATTTT.

The V and J genes are TRBV6-5 and TRBJ1-2; D is possibly TRBD1 (5 bases). Germline V gene sequence: CDR1 MNHEY, CDR2 SVGAGI. Trimming took 6 bases from V and 7 from J, leaving 9 bases between them. This CDR3 region has 11 residues. The CDR3: CASRGGPGYTF. CDR3 sequence (DNA): TGTGCCAGCAGGGGGGGACCTGGCTACACCTTC.

The rearrangement joins TRBV12-5 to TRBJ1-5, with D possibly TRBD1 on 5 matching bases. Germline CDR1 is LGHNT and CDR2 is FRNRAP. Between the trimmed V and J ends, which lost 5 bases and 9 bases, there was a span of 17 bases. This CDR3 has 14 residues. The CDR3 loop is CASGLGQVLWPQHF. The CDR3 nucleotides are TGTGCTAGTGGTCTGGGGCAGGTTTTATGGCCCCAGCATTTT. Full variable domain (outside the CDR3, taken from reference TRBV12-5 and TRBJ1-5): DARVTQTPRHKVTEMGQEVTMRCQPILGHNTVFWYRQTMMQGLELLAYFRNRAPLDDSGMPKDRFSAEMPDATLATLKIQPSEPRDSAVYFCASGLGQVLWPQHFGDGTRLSIL.

This sequence joins TRBV2 and TRBJ2-1; 10 bases agree with TRBD2. The CDR3 runs 16 residues. Germline V CDR1 and CDR2: SNHLY, FYNNEI. J lost 3 bases, V lost 2 bases, and 4 bases had no gene match. CDR3 loop: CASSELAGEIYNEQFF. CDR3 DNA sequence: TGTGCCAGCAGTGAACTAGCGGGAGAGATCTACAATGAGCAGTTCTTC.

This clone has a handful of counts. The chain combines TRBV7-3 with TRBJ2-2; no definite D call. Deletions cut 1 base from V and 0 bases from J, with 6 bases between. This CDR3 region has 15 residues. Germline V gene lookup returns CDR1 SGHTA and CDR2 FQGTGA. DNA for the CDR3: TGTGCCAGCAGCTTAAATGCAGCGAACACCGGGGAGCTGTTTTTT. Translating gives CASSLNAANTGELFF.

This clone was seen a single time. The J gene is TRBJ2-2, the V gene TRBV27, with D perhaps TRBD1 (6 bases). Germline lookup yields CDR1 MNHEY and CDR2 SMNVEV (reference sequence). CDR3 size: 15 residues. Trimming cost V 6 bases and J 2 bases, with 13 bases left between them. The CDR3 spells CASSQDSLNTGELFF. The CDR3 DNA reads as TGTGCCAGCAGCCAGGACAGCCTAAACACCGGGGAGCTGTTTTTT.

V usage is TRBV10-3 and J usage is TRBJ1-1; 10 nucleotides agree with TRBD1. The CDR3 sequence is 14 residues long. Germline CDR1 and CDR2: ENHRY and SYGVKD. The ends lost 6 bases at V and 6 bases at J; junction bases unmatched: 7. The DNA for the CDR3 is TGTGCCATCAGACAAGACAGGGGGCCGCCTGAAGCTTTCTTT. This encodes CAIRQDRGPPEAFF.

The V and J genes are TRBV19 and TRBJ2-5, with D maybe TRBD2 (6 bases). CDR1 is LNHDA, CDR2 SQIVND, per germline (reference sequence). V dropped 3 bases and J dropped 2 bases, with 10 bases sitting between them. This CDR3 comprises 14 residues. CDR3 loop: CASSIRDLQETQYF. CDR3 DNA sequence: TGTGCCAGTAGTATCCGGGACTTACAAGAGACCCAGTACTTC.

V and J are TRBV9 and TRBJ2-5; D might be TRBD2 (5 bases). The germline CDR1 and CDR2 sequences are SGDLS and YYNGEE. Trimming cost V 3 bases and J 1 base, with 13 bases left between them. The CDR3 has 15 residues. This CDR3 is CASSEAGAVQETQYF. For the CDR3, the DNA is TGTGCCAGCAGCGAGGCGGGCGCGGTCCAAGAGACCCAGTACTTC.

This CDR3 is CASSLVGRVAGGKETQYF. For the CDR3, the DNA is TGTGCCAGCAGCTTAGTCGGCCGCGTAGCGGGGGGAAAAGAGACCCAGTACTTC. The chain employs TRBV5-4 and TRBJ2-5; 10 bases are shared with TRBD2. Germline-derived CDR1 and CDR2 are SGHNT and YYREEE (reference sequence). This CDR3 is built from 18 residues. V shed 2 bases and J 3 bases; nucleotides not matched to a gene: 13.

J is TRBJ1-5 and V is TRBV4-2; no firm D call. Germline loops: CDR1 LGHNA, CDR2 YNFKEQ. The germline V and J ends were trimmed by 0 bases and 0 bases, with 9 bases remaining between them. The CDR3 has 16 amino acids. The CDR3 DNA is TGTGCCAGCAGCCAAGAGGGAGAGCATAGCAATCAGCCCCAGCATTTT. Amino acid sequence: CASSQEGEHSNQPQHF.

V and J are TRBV7-3 and TRBJ2-1; D perhaps matches TRBD2 (5 bases). Germline CDR1 is SGHTA and CDR2 is FQGTGA. Trimming took 6 bases from V and 12 from J, leaving 18 bases between them. The CDR3 covers 13 residues. The CDR3 DNA reads as TGTGCCAGCAGTCCACGCGGATCTGAGGGGCAGTTCTTC. Its protein is CASSPRGSEGQFF.

Only one count was recorded for this clone. This rearrangement joins TRBV5-1 to TRBJ1-1; D is ambiguous. The CDR3 spans 13 residues. V was clipped by 5 bases and J by 1 base, with 9 bases between them. CDR1 SGHRS and CDR2 YFSETQ come from the germline V gene. The DNA for the CDR3 is TGCGCCAGCAGGGGCGGGTCGAACACTGAAGCTTTCTTT. Residues: CASRGGSNTEAFF.

This clone was detected only once. The gene calls are TRBV27 and TRBJ1-6, with 8 bases identical to TRBD1. This CDR3 comprises 12 residues. Germline V gene sequence: CDR1 MNHEY, CDR2 SMNVEV (reference sequence). V was clipped by 8 bases and J by 10 bases; unmatched bases: 4. CDR3 sequence reads: CASGQGVSPLHF. The CDR3 bases are TGTGCCAGCGGACAGGGAGTGTCACCCCTCCACTTT.

The rearrangement links TRBV28 to TRBJ1-2, with D possibly being TRBD1 (6 bases). Per the germline V gene, CDR1 is MDHEN and CDR2 is SYDVKM. The CDR3 runs to 15 residues. With 0 bases removed from V and 6 bases from J, the gap between germline ends came to 14 bases. This chain's CDR3 is CASSLWSSGGDGYTF. The CDR3 coding sequence is TGTGCCAGCAGTTTATGGTCTTCGGGGGGCGATGGCTACACCTTC.

The chain uses TRBV4-1 and TRBJ1-2; D uncertain. Looked up from germline, CDR1 is MGHRA and CDR2 is YSYEKL. Trimming pared 6 bases from V and 4 bases from J, leaving 12 bases between. The CDR3 has 13 residues. The CDR3, as DNA: TGCGCCAGCAGTTGGGCTCCAATCTATGGCTACACCTTC. It specifies CASSWAPIYGYTF.

This rearrangement joins TRBV7-9 to TRBJ2-7, with TRBD2 matching 9 bases. This CDR3 contains 18 residues. Trimming cost V 3 bases and J 2 bases; bases outside gene matches: 14. The germline gives CDR1 SEHNR, CDR2 FQNEAQ (reference sequence). The CDR3 nucleotides are TGTGCCAGCAGCTTTACCCCTCTCGGACTAGCGCATGCCTACGAGCAGTACTTC. Its translation is CASSFTPLGLAHAYEQYF.

The V gene is TRBV6-1, the J gene TRBJ1-2; TRBD1 matches 7 bases. Germline CDR1 and CDR2: MNHNS and SASEGT. The CDR3 length is 12 residues. The V and J ends lost 8 bases and 6 bases, in that order; junction bases with no gene match: 6. The CDR3 is CASVPGQHGYTF. CDR3 coding DNA: TGTGCCAGCGTCCCGGGACAGCATGGCTACACCTTC.

The chain has TRBV5-6 and TRBJ1-5; 8 nucleotides agree with TRBD1. Germline lookup yields CDR1 SGHDT and CDR2 YYEEEE. The CDR3 sequence is 15 residues long. V lost 0 bases and J lost 6; bases outside the gene matches: 5. Here the CDR3 DNA reads TGTGCCAGCAGCTTGGCCGACAGGGGAGGTCAGCCCCAGCATTTT. Translating it yields CASSLADRGGQPQHF.

The V call is TRBV6-5, the J call TRBJ1-2; 7 bases are a match to TRBD1. Germline CDR1 MNHEY, CDR2 SVGAGI. The CDR3 extends over 12 amino acids. The V and J ends lost 5 bases and 6 bases, in that order; junction bases with no gene match: 3. CDR3 sequence (DNA): TGTGCCAGCAGTGCCCAGGGGGATGGCTACACCTTC. Protein sequence: CASSAQGDGYTF.

The rearrangement joins TRBV28 to TRBJ2-7, with TRBD2 identical over 10 bases. This CDR3 has 14 amino acids. Germline lookup yields CDR1 MDHEN and CDR2 SYDVKM. Trimming took 10 bases from V and 3 from J; bases not matched to a gene: 9. This CDR3 is CATIGGTSDYEQYF. In DNA, the CDR3 is TGTGCCACCATTGGGGGGACTAGCGACTACGAGCAGTACTTC.

This chain uses TRBV28 with TRBJ1-4; the D gene is possibly TRBD1 (6 bases). CDR1 and CDR2 from the germline V gene are MDHEN and SYDVKM. CDR3 size: 15 residues. V lost 2 bases and J 7 bases, leaving 14 bases between the germline ends. The CDR3 coding sequence is TGTGCCAGCAGTTTACCGACAGGCGTTAGTGAAAAACTGTTTTTT. It encodes CASSLPTGVSEKLFF.

This clone occurred a few times. The chain carries TRBV15 and TRBJ1-2, with D perhaps TRBD1 (6 bases). The CDR3 consists of 16 residues. Germline V gene data show CDR1 as LNHNV and CDR2 as YYDKDF (reference sequence). Trimming took off 0 bases at V and 4 bases at J, with 15 bases between the two ends. In DNA, the CDR3 is TGTGCCACCAGCAGAGATCTTCAGGGAGGGGGCTATGGCTACACCTTC. This sequence encodes CATSRDLQGGGYGYTF.

At least ten counts were recorded for this clone. This chain links TRBV4-2 with TRBJ2-4; TRBD1 agrees at 7 bases. The germline V gene encodes CDR1 LGHNA and CDR2 YNFKEQ. The CDR3 has 16 amino acids. Germline trimming cut 3 bases from V and 0 bases from J; bases unmatched to any gene: 5. CDR3 sequence: CASSHSNRGAKNIQYF. CDR3 in DNA: TGTGCCAGCAGCCACTCAAACAGGGGAGCCAAAAACATTCAGTACTTC.

This clone was found once. This chain connects TRBV28 to TRBJ1-1; TRBD1 matches at 7 bases. Per the germline V gene, CDR1 is MDHEN and CDR2 is SYDVKM. The CDR3 runs to 15 residues. V trimming: 1 base; J trimming: 4 bases; junction bases outside the gene matches: 6. The CDR3 DNA follows: TGTGCCAGCAGTTTATCAGGGGGAATGATCACTGAAGCTTTCTTT. Protein product: CASSLSGGMITEAFF. Combining the CDR3 with reference TRBV28 and TRBJ1-1 gives the whole variable domain DVKVTQSSRYLVKRTGEKVFLECVQDMDHENMFWYRQDPGLGLRLIYFSYDVKMKEKGDIPEGYSVSREKKERFSLILESASTNQTSMYLCASSLSGGMITEAFFGQGTRLTVV.

The chain has TRBV9 and TRBJ2-3; weak D call: TRBD2 (6 bases). The germline V gene encodes CDR1 SGDLS and CDR2 YYNGEE. Trimming stripped 3 bases from V and 5 bases from J, with 22 bases between. This CDR3 comprises 17 residues. The CDR3 here is CASSDDVAGSSGDTQYF. In DNA form, the CDR3 reads TGTGCCAGCAGCGATGATGTGGCGGGGAGTTCAGGAGATACGCAGTATTTT.

The chain employs TRBV4-2 and TRBJ1-2; D may be TRBD1 (6 bases). From germline, CDR1 is LGHNA and CDR2 YNFKEQ. The V end was cut by 4 bases, the J end by 8 bases, with 20 bases between. CDR3 length: 15 amino acids. In nucleotides, the CDR3 is TGTGCCAGCAGCCCTCGGACAGCTGCAGGAGACGGCTACACCTTC. It encodes CASSPRTAAGDGYTF.

This chain connects TRBV6-5 to TRBJ2-7, with D tentatively TRBD1 (6 bases). The V and J ends lost 0 bases and 5 bases respectively, with 11 bases between them. This CDR3 contains 14 residues. Germline V CDR1 and CDR2: MNHEY, SVGAGI. The CDR3 region is CASSYSRRGNEQYF. The CDR3 DNA reads TGTGCCAGCAGTTACTCCCGAAGGGGGAACGAGCAGTACTTC.